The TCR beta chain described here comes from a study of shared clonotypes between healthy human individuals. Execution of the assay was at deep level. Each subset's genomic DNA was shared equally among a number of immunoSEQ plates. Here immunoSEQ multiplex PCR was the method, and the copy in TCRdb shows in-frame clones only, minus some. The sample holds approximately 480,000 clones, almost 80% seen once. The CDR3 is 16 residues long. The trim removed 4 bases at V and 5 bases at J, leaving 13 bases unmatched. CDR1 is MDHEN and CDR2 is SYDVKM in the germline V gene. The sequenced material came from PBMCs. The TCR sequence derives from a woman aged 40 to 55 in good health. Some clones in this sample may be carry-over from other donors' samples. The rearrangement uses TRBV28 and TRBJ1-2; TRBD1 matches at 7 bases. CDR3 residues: CASSSPGDSRGYGYTF. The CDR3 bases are TGTGCCAGCAGTTCCCCCGGGGACAGCCGGGGATATGGCTACACCTTC.